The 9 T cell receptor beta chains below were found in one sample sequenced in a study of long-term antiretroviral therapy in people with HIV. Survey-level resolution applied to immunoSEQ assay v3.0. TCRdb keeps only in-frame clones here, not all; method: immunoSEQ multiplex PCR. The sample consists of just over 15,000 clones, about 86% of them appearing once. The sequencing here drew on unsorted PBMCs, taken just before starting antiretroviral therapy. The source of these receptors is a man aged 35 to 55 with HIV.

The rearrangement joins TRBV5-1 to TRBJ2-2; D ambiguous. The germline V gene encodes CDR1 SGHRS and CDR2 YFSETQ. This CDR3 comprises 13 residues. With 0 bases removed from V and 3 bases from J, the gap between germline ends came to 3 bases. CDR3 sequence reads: CASSLVYTGELFF. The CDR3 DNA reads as TGCGCCAGCAGCTTGGTCTACACCGGGGAGCTGTTTTTT.

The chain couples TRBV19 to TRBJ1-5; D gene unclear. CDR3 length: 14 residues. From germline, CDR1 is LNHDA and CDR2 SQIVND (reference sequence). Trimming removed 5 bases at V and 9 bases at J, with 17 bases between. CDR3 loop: CASSRSEAKWPQHF. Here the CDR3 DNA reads TGTGCCAGTAGTCGGTCGGAGGCGAAGTGGCCCCAGCATTTT. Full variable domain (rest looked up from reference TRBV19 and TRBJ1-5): DGGITQSPKYLFRKEGQNVTLSCEQNLNHDAMYWYRQDPGQGLRLIYYSQIVNDFQKGDIAEGYSVSREKKESFPLTVTSAQKNPTAFYLCASSRSEAKWPQHFGDGTRLSIL.

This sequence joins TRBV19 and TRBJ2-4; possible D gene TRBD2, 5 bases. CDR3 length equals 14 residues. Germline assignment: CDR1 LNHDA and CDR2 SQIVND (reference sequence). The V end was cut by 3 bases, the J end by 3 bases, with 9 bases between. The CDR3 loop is CASSIGNVKNIQYF. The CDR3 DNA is TGTGCCAGTAGTATCGGGAACGTCAAAAACATTCAGTACTTC.

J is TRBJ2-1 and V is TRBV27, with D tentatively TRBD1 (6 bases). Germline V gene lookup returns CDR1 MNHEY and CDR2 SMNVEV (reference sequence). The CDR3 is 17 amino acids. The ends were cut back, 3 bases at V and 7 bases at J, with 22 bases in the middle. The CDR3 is CASSFQQGRVYNNEQFF. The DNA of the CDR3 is TGTGCCAGCAGTTTTCAGCAGGGGCGCGTCTATAATAATGAGCAGTTCTTC.

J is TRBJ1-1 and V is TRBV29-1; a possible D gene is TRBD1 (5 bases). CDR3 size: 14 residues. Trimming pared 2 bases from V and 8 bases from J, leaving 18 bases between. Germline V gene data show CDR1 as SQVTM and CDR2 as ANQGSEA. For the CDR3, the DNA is TGCAGCGTTGAAACGGGATTTCGAACAGGAGAAGCTTTCTTT. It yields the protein CSVETGFRTGEAFF.

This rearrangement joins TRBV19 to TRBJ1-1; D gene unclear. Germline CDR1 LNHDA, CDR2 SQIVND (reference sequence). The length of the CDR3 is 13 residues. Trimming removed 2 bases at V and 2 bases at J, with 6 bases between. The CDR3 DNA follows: TGTGCCAGTAGTATAATGAGTAACACTGAAGCTTTCTTT. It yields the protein CASSIMSNTEAFF.

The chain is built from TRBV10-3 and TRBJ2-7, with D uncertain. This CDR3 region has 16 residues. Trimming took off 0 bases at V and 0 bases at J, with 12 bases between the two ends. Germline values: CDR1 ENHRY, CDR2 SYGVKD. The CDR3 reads CAISESQNYSSYEQYF. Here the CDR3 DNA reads TGTGCCATCAGTGAGTCACAGAACTATAGCTCCTACGAGCAGTACTTC.

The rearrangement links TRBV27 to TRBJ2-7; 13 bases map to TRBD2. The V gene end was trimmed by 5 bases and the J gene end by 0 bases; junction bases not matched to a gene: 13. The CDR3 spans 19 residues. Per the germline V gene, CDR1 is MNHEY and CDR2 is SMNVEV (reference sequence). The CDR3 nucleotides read TGTGCCAGCAGTCTCTCGTCCGGGACTAGCGGGGTAAACTCCTACGAGCAGTACTTC. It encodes CASSLSSGTSGVNSYEQYF.

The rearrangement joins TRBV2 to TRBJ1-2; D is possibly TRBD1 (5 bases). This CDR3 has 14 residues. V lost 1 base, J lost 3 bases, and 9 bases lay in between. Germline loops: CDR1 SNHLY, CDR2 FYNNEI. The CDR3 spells CASSEEGADYGYTF. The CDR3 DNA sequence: TGTGCCAGCAGTGAAGAAGGGGCCGACTATGGCTACACCTTC. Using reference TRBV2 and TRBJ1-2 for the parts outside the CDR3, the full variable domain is EPEVTQTPSHQVTQMGQEVILRCVPISNHLYFYWYRQILGQKVEFLVSFYNNEISEKSEIFDDQFSVERPDGSNFTLKIRSTKLEDSAMYFCASSEEGADYGYTFGSGTRLTVV.